This T cell receptor (beta chain) stems from a study of blood T cell repertoires in COVID-19. Study-wide background: PBMCs, B-cell-depleted T cells, or T cells were the source of the cDNA or gDNA that made up the material.

In the original workflow: Counts of nucleated cells, estimated from reference gene primer amplification, were obtained. Here immunoSEQ multiplex PCR was the method, and the copy in TCRdb shows in-frame clones only, minus some. V and J calls plus clone size are reproduced from that table; the DNA served to infer D and trimming. The table shows 250,000 to 400,000 clones, with under 90% occurring only once. In Seattle, patients joined the study during active infection and were tracked longitudinally. Germline CDR1 and CDR2: SNHLY and FYNNEI. Trimming took 1 base from V and 5 from J; bases not matched to a gene: 12. The CDR3 totals 18 residues.

Sequenced: peripheral blood. The genes are TRBV2 and TRBJ1-4; 8 bases fit TRBD1. This TCR was recovered from a woman in her twenties or thirties with COVID-19, enrolled during active disease. Here the CDR3 reads CASSEEEGGQGQNEKLFF. In DNA, the CDR3 is TGTGCCAGCAGTGAAGAAGAGGGAGGACAGGGCCAAAATGAAAAACTGTTTTTT. Variable domain in full (rest from reference TRBV2 and TRBJ1-4): EPEVTQTPSHQVTQMGQEVILRCVPISNHLYFYWYRQILGQKVEFLVSFYNNEISEKSEIFDDQFSVERPDGSNFTLKIRSTKLEDSAMYFCASSEEEGGQGQNEKLFFGSGTQLSVL.